What follows are 13 T cell receptor beta chains derived from one specimen sequenced in a study of cytomegalovirus exposure and HLA in healthy donors. The PCR ran on 60 Vbeta and 13 Jbeta primers. Libraries were prepared by immunoSEQ multiplex PCR; TCRdb keeps only in-frame clonotypes and omits some of them. The table lists some 110,000 clones, about 75% of them singletons. Sequenced input: PBMCs. These receptors came from a man aged 55 to 70 in good health and CMV-seropositive.

The chain employs TRBV28 and TRBJ2-5; weak D call: TRBD2 (7 bases). The V and J ends lost 2 bases and 8 bases respectively, with 18 bases between them. This CDR3 is 15 amino acids long. Germline CDR1 MDHEN, CDR2 SYDVKM. This chain's CDR3 is CASSLAGAPGETQYF. Written as DNA, the CDR3 is TGTGCCAGCAGTTTAGCGGGGGCCCCCGGTGAAACCCAGTACTTC.

The chain links TRBV11-2 to TRBJ2-1; 9 bases map to TRBD1. V gave up 1 base and J gave up 5 bases; unmatched junction bases: 3. The CDR3 has 15 residues. The germline gives CDR1 SGHAT, CDR2 FQNNGV. Here the CDR3 reads CASSLVGTGNNEQFF. CDR3 DNA sequence: TGTGCCAGCAGCTTAGTTGGGACAGGGAACAATGAGCAGTTCTTC.

This chain uses TRBV19 with TRBJ1-2; perhaps TRBD1 as D (6 bases). Germline V lookup: CDR1 LNHDA, CDR2 SQIVND (reference sequence). The CDR3 contains 12 residues. V lost 4 bases and J 6 bases, leaving 9 bases between the germline ends. The CDR3 DNA follows: TGTGCCAGTAGTACAGGGGCTCATGGCTACACCTTC. Translated: CASSTGAHGYTF.

This clone came up once. The chain is built from TRBV2 and TRBJ2-7; 7 bases are a match to TRBD1. V lost 6 bases to trimming and J lost 2 bases; unmatched junction nucleotides: 4. Germline V CDR1 and CDR2: SNHLY, FYNNEI. This CDR3 has 13 amino acids. CDR3 in amino acids: CASSEGTAYEQYF. The DNA of the CDR3 is TGTGCCAGCAGCGAGGGGACAGCCTACGAGCAGTACTTC. The variable domain in full, with the rest retrieved from reference TRBV2 and TRBJ2-7, is EPEVTQTPSHQVTQMGQEVILRCVPISNHLYFYWYRQILGQKVEFLVSFYNNEISEKSEIFDDQFSVERPDGSNFTLKIRSTKLEDSAMYFCASSEGTAYEQYFGPGTRLTVT.

This chain joins TRBV19 and TRBJ1-6, with TRBD1 identical over 9 bases. After removal of 5 bases from V and 7 bases from J, the junction contained 9 bases not matched to a gene. CDR3 size: 16 residues. Per germline, CDR1 LNHDA and CDR2 SQIVND (reference sequence). The CDR3 region has the DNA TGTGCCAGTAGTCCAAAGACAGGGGGGAACAATTCACCCCTCCACTTT. Amino acid sequence: CASSPKTGGNNSPLHF.

The CDR3, as DNA: TGTGCCAGCAGCTTGGCAGGGGATTATACCGGGGAGCTGTTTTTT. Residues: CASSLAGDYTGELFF. J is TRBJ2-2 and V is TRBV5-5; D may be TRBD1 (6 bases). The V end lost 0 bases, the J end lost 5 bases, and 11 bases lay between the germline ends. CDR1 and CDR2 (germline): SGHKS, YYEKEE (reference sequence). This CDR3 has 15 residues.

This clone has more than one count but fewer than ten. This chain uses TRBV19 with TRBJ2-2, with unresolved D. CDR1 and CDR2 from the germline V gene are LNHDA and SQIVND (reference sequence). The CDR3 consists of 13 residues. Trimming removed 4 bases at V and 5 bases at J, with 8 bases between. CDR3 protein: CASSKEWTGELFF. Written as DNA, the CDR3 is TGTGCCAGTAGTAAGGAGTGGACCGGGGAGCTGTTTTTT.

Details on this clone: The junction shows a germline mismatch at one end, possibly a read error. The chain links TRBV7-9 to TRBJ1-2; 7 nucleotides line up with TRBD1. The CDR3 covers 16 residues. Germline V gives CDR1 SEHNR, CDR2 FQNEAQ (reference sequence). This chain's CDR3 is CSSSLGPETGNYGYTF. The DNA of the CDR3 is TGTTCCAGCAGCTTAGGGCCGGAGACAGGGAACTATGGCTACACCTTC.

The chain combines TRBV5-1 with TRBJ2-5, with TRBD2 as a possible D gene (6 bases). The last part of the DNA fits TRBJ2-7 better; the J call may be wrong. The germline V gene has CDR1 SGHRS and CDR2 YFSETQ. The CDR3 covers 15 residues. The CDR3 region has the DNA TGCGCCAGCAGCCTGTCTGCGGGACTGGTCTACGAGCAGTACTTC. Translation: CASSLSAGLVYEQYF.

CDR3 amino acids: CASSSDNNYGYTF. DNA for the CDR3: TGCGCCAGCAGCTCGGACAATAACTATGGCTACACCTTC. The chain uses TRBV5-1 and TRBJ1-2, with D perhaps matching TRBD1 (5 bases). Germline CDR1 and CDR2: SGHRS and YFSETQ. The CDR3 has 13 amino acids. V lost 3 bases and J lost 1, with 7 bases in between.

This clone has just one count. The rearrangement links TRBV5-1 to TRBJ2-7; D not resolved. The germline gives CDR1 SGHRS, CDR2 YFSETQ. The V end lost 2 bases, the J end lost 3 bases, and 6 bases lay between the germline ends. The CDR3 loop spans 12 amino acids. This CDR3 is CASSLGDYEQYF. CDR3 nucleotide sequence: TGCGCCAGCAGCTTAGGAGACTACGAGCAGTACTTC.

This chain connects TRBV6-5 to TRBJ2-4; the match to TRBD2 covers 9 bases. The CDR3 extends over 15 amino acids. With V trimmed by 8 bases and J by 2 bases, 7 bases remained unmatched. Germline V gene data show CDR1 as MNHEY and CDR2 as SVGAGI. CDR3 in DNA: TGTGCCAGCGGGCGGGGGGGAGTGTCCAAAAACATTCAGTACTTC. The encoded protein is CASGRGGVSKNIQYF.

About this clone itself: At the DNA level, this CDR3 is encoded by other sequences in the same sample as well. The chain recombines TRBV2 with TRBJ1-5; TRBD1 matches 7 bases. This CDR3 has 14 amino acids. With V trimmed by 4 bases and J by 0 bases, 0 bases remained unmatched. Per the germline V gene, CDR1 is SNHLY and CDR2 is FYNNEI. This chain's CDR3 is CASSGQGSNQPQHF. CDR3 coding DNA: TGTGCCAGCAGTGGACAGGGTAGCAATCAGCCCCAGCATTTT.